This entry is about one T cell receptor beta chain. Its antigen remains unidentified. This record comes from a study of T cell responses to AZD1222 COVID-19 vaccine. Study-level results: There were vaccine-associated CD4 TCRs across spike, dominant at 160-218 and 743-854. Most donors were white British, females outnumbered males, and clonal diversity was possibly underestimated.

Method: immunoSEQ multiplex PCR; TCRdb's copy keeps in-frame clones and lacks some. Of roughly 100,000 clones listed, about 94% are singletons. The CDR3 loop spans 15 amino acids. The V gene lost 2 bases and the J gene lost 2 bases, with 10 bases spanning the gap. The germline V gene has CDR1 SEHNR and CDR2 FQNEAQ (reference sequence). The chain employs TRBV7-9 and TRBJ1-3, with a possible D match to TRBD1 (6 bases). This receptor was identified in an adult in good health. Sample: peripheral blood, taken on day 0 of AZD1222 vaccination. The CDR3 coding sequence is TGTGCCAGCAGCTTATGGGGGGGCCCTGGAAACACCATATATTTT. Amino acid sequence: CASSLWGGPGNTIYF.